A selection of T cell receptor beta chains follows, all from one sample in a study of blood T cells in healthy people across ages. TCRdb re-called the 5' RACE reads with MiXCR, one entry per CDR3 protein. The table includes hundreds of thousands of distinct CDR3 sequences, 50% to 65% detected once. Sequencing used blood. Every receptor here comes from a man older than 75 in good health. Both conserved end residues are part of each CDR3. The order of the fields is V gene, CDR3 protein.

v_call: TRBV9; cdr3_aa: CASSTGTSGSSYEQYF
v_call: TRBV29-1; cdr3_aa: CSVLPTDRPAGELFF
v_call: TRBV28; cdr3_aa: CASSTGALNTEAFF
v_call: TRBV5-6; cdr3_aa: CASSRRRVSYEQYF
v_call: TRBV27; cdr3_aa: CASSLRDRVNNEQFF
v_call: TRBV5-1; cdr3_aa: CASSFSPRPETQYF
v_call: TRBV5-1; cdr3_aa: CASSLVSGGSTYEQYF
v_call: TRBV6-5; cdr3_aa: CASSRDLPTFYGYTF
v_call: TRBV7-9; cdr3_aa: CASSLIGLAGKDTQYF
v_call: TRBV5-1; cdr3_aa: CASSLAEPIYEQYF
v_call: TRBV9; cdr3_aa: CASSPTGINYGYTF
v_call: TRBV5-1; cdr3_aa: CAGSHSTNRRPQERDRYEQYF
v_call: TRBV14; cdr3_aa: CASSQARLGEQFF
v_call: TRBV6-2/TRBV6-3; cdr3_aa: CASIDGSLGNNEQYF
v_call: TRBV5-6; cdr3_aa: CASSLGTEDYGYTF
v_call: TRBV6-1; cdr3_aa: CASSEASQGVNEQFF
v_call: TRBV11-2; cdr3_aa: CASSSPTSGATYEQYF
v_call: TRBV6-5; cdr3_aa: CASRRAPRSGANVLTF
v_call: TRBV24-1; cdr3_aa: CATSGTGSYNEQFF
v_call: TRBV18; cdr3_aa: CASSPGAGGNQPQHF
v_call: TRBV7-3; cdr3_aa: CASSLAQLYNEQFF
v_call: TRBV6-2/TRBV6-3; cdr3_aa: CASSVPTGYNERFF
v_call: TRBV12-3/TRBV12-4; cdr3_aa: CASSLLGWETQYF
v_call: TRBV20-1; cdr3_aa: CSARPTGTPSRYAYF
v_call: TRBV25-1; cdr3_aa: CASSDQQVKNTEAFF
v_call: TRBV4-2; cdr3_aa: CASGPADSMYQETQYF
v_call: TRBV27; cdr3_aa: CASSRDREQFF
v_call: TRBV7-9; cdr3_aa: CASSPTGDRGLSRYAYF
v_call: TRBV7-6; cdr3_aa: CASSRGTAYYEQYF
v_call: TRBV18; cdr3_aa: CASSPTVGGEQYF
v_call: TRBV4-2; cdr3_aa: CASSLAGLAGENEQYF
v_call: TRBV20-1; cdr3_aa: CSARVLIPYEQYF
v_call: TRBV20-1; cdr3_aa: CSAAGTGIGKLFF
v_call: TRBV5-1; cdr3_aa: CASSLGREGLVYEQYF
v_call: TRBV29-1; cdr3_aa: CSVQQGIGTEAFF
v_call: TRBV29-1; cdr3_aa: CSVHLTEEQYF
v_call: TRBV20-1; cdr3_aa: CSGASGANVLTF
v_call: TRBV4-1; cdr3_aa: CASRSGGGTDTQYF
v_call: TRBV3-1; cdr3_aa: CASSLGAGGTQYF